The rows below give T cell receptor beta chains drawn from one sample of a study of OX40 agonist ivuxolimab in advanced cancers. Only in-frame clones appear in the TCRdb table, and some are missing; sequencing was by immunoSEQ multiplex PCR. The table includes over 75,000 clones, roughly 89% detected once. This specimen consisted of CD4+ or CD8+ T cells sorted from blood, obtained in a trial of the OX40 agonist ivuxolimab. These receptors were obtained from an adult with an advanced solid tumor such as melanoma, head and neck, liver or kidney cancer. The CDR3 runs from the conserved cysteine through the conserved F or W. D genes are given only for firm matches. Clone size appears in some rows only: once, few, many, or a class for an expanded clone.

>TRBJ2-3|TRBD2|-|TRBV28
TGTGCCAGCAGTTTGCCTAGCGGGGGTCGCGCAGATACGCAGTATTTT
CASSLPSGGRADTQYF
>TRBJ2-7|TRBD2|-|TRBV7-9
TGTGCCAGCAGCCCCGGACTAGCGGGAGTCTCCTACGAGCAGTACTTC
CASSPGLAGVSYEQYF
>TRBJ2-7|TRBD1|few|TRBV18
TGTGCCAGCTCACTACGGGACAGGGCCTACGAGCAGTACTTC
CASSLRDRAYEQYF
>TRBJ2-2|-|-|TRBV4-2
TGTGCCAGCAGCCAACGAGGAACCGGGGAGCTGTTTTTT
CASSQRGTGELFF
>TRBJ2-4|-|few|TRBV7-3
TGTGCCAGCAGCTTACGGGGGTCACCAGGGGACATTCAGTACTTC
CASSLRGSPGDIQYF
>TRBJ1-2|-|few|TRBV7-9
TGTGCCAGCAGCTTAGATGGGATTCCGGGGGAGGCAGGAGGAGGCTACACCTTC
CASSLDGIPGEAGGGYTF
>TRBJ1-2|-|-|TRBV20-1
TGCAGTGCTAGGGGAGTGGGTGACACCTTC
CSARGVGDTF
>TRBJ1-2|-|-|TRBV21-1
TGTGCCAGCAGCAAAGCGTCAGGTAACTATGGCTACACCTTC
CASSKASGNYGYTF
>TRBJ1-5|-|-|TRBV5-6
TGTGCCAGCAGCTTGGGCAGGGGATATAGCAATCAGCCCCAGCATTTT
CASSLGRGYSNQPQHF
>TRBJ1-4|TRBD1|-|TRBV28
TGTGCCAGCAGTCGGAGTACAGGGGGGAGAGAAAAACTGTTTTTT
CASSRSTGGREKLFF
>TRBJ1-1|-|-|TRBV7-3
TGTGCCAGCAGCTTAGATGGTAGAGGCACGGGAGCTTTCTTT
CASSLDGRGTGAFF
>TRBJ2-1|TRBD1|-|TRBV7-8
TGTGCCAGCAGCTTAGGGATGGACAGGGAGCAGTTCTTC
CASSLGMDREQFF
>TRBJ2-2|TRBD1|-|TRBV5-1
TGCGCCAGCAGCTCGCTCCCCGGGACAGGGGCGAACACCGGGGAGCTGTTTTTT
CASSSLPGTGANTGELFF
>TRBJ2-7|-|few|TRBV7-8
TGTGCCAGCAGCCTCTCCAGCAGGTACGAGCAGTACTTC
CASSLSSRYEQYF
>TRBJ1-4|-|once|TRBV5-6
TGTGCCAGCAGCGGGGTAGCAACTAATGAAAAACTGTTTTTT
CASSGVATNEKLFF
>TRBJ1-1|-|-|TRBV2
TGTGCCAGCAGTGTAAAGGGGAACACTGAAGCTTTCTTT
CASSVKGNTEAFF
>TRBJ1-1|TRBD1|-|TRBV19
TGTGCCAGTAGTATAGTCAGGACAGGGGACACTGAAGCTTTCTTT
CASSIVRTGDTEAFF
>TRBJ1-2|TRBD1|-|TRBV6-1
TGTGCCACCGCGGACAGGTCTAACTATGGCTACACCTTC
CATADRSNYGYTF
>TRBJ2-6|-|-|TRBV11-2
TGTGCCAGCAGCTTATCCTCAGGGTCTGGGGCCAACGTCCTGACTTTC
CASSLSSGSGANVLTF
>TRBJ2-2|TRBD1|once|TRBV10-3
TGTGCCACCCGGACAGGGAAAGAACGGGAGCTGTTTTTT
CATRTGKERELFF
>TRBJ1-4|-|few|TRBV10-3
TGTGCCATCAGTGATGGGGGCCTTGAGGAAAAACTGTTTTTT
CAISDGGLEEKLFF
>TRBJ1-2|-|once|TRBV5-1
TGCGCCAGCAGGGGGGACGGGTCCCGGGACGTACTCTATGGCTACACCTTC
CASRGDGSRDVLYGYTF
>TRBJ2-1|-|-|TRBV4-1
TGCGCCAGCAGCCCCGAGTCCGGGTCGTCGTCCTACAATGAGCAGTTCTTC
CASSPESGSSSYNEQFF
>TRBJ2-6|-|-|TRBV7-9
TGTGCCAGCAGCTACTCCAGGGTAACTGGGGCCAACGTCCTGACTTTC
CASSYSRVTGANVLTF
>TRBJ1-4|-|few|TRBV30
TGTGCCTGGAGGGGACCCAGGGAAAAACTGTTTTTT
CAWRGPREKLFF
>TRBJ1-5|-|-|TRBV28
TGTGCCAGCAGTTTTATCACAGCACGGGGCAATCAGCCCCAGCATTTT
CASSFITARGNQPQHF
>TRBJ2-1|-|-|TRBV4-1
TGCGCCAGCAGCCAAGGGGGACCGTCAGGGCCAAGGTACAATGAGCAGTTCTTC
CASSQGGPSGPRYNEQFF
>TRBJ2-3|-|-|TRBV5-1
TGCGCCAGCAGCTTGGCTGGCTCCCAGGGAGATACGCAGTATTTT
CASSLAGSQGDTQYF
>TRBJ2-2|-|-|TRBV10-3
TGTGCCATCAGTGTATCCGCGAACACCGGGGAGCTGTTTTTT
CAISVSANTGELFF
>TRBJ2-5|TRBD2|-|TRBV28
TGTGCCAGCAGTCAGGGAGGGCAAGAGACCCAGTACTTC
CASSQGGQETQYF
>TRBJ2-7|TRBD1|once|TRBV6-6
TGTGCCAGCAGTCAAGGACAGGCATCCTACGAGCAGTACTTC
CASSQGQASYEQYF
>TRBJ2-2|-|-|TRBV27
TGTGCCAGCTCCCGTGGGGACACCGGGGAGCTGTTTTTT
CASSRGDTGELFF
>TRBJ1-6|-|-|TRBV2
TGTGCCAGCAGCCTGAGGGGAGGTAGCTCCTATAATTCACCCCTCCACTTT
CASSLRGGSSYNSPLHF
>TRBJ2-2|TRBD1|-|TRBV6-5
TGTGCCAGCAGTTCGCCGGGACAGGGGGTCGGGGAGCTGTTTTTT
CASSSPGQGVGELFF
>TRBJ2-1|TRBD2|-|TRBV25-1
TGTGCCAGCAGTTCCCTGACTAGCGGGAGTTTCCATGAGCAGTTCTTC
CASSSLTSGSFHEQFF
>TRBJ2-7|TRBD1|-|TRBV19
TGTGCCAGTAGCATACGGGACAGGGGCTACGAGCAGTACTTC
CASSIRDRGYEQYF
>TRBJ2-7|TRBD1|-|TRBV10-3
TGTGCCATCAGTGAGCCCGGGACAGTTAGCTCCTACGAGCAGTACTTC
CAISEPGTVSSYEQYF
>TRBJ2-2|-|-|TRBV7-2
TGTGCCAGCAGCTTAGACTGGACCGGGGAGCTGTTTTTT
CASSLDWTGELFF
>TRBJ2-3|-|-|TRBV5-1
TGCGCCAGCAGTAAGGGGGAGCAGACAGATACGCAGTATTTT
CASSKGEQTDTQYF
>TRBJ2-2|-|-|TRBV4-3
TGCGCCAGCAGCCAAGTCGGGGGGCCCGGGGAGCTGTTTTTT
CASSQVGGPGELFF
>TRBJ1-4|-|-|TRBV5-8
TGTGCCAGCAGCTTTAGAGGGTTCTCTAATGAAAAACTGTTTTTT
CASSFRGFSNEKLFF
>TRBJ1-2|-|-|TRBV9
TGTGCCAGCAGCGTAGGGGTCCTTAACTATGGCTACACCTTC
CASSVGVLNYGYTF
>TRBJ1-3|-|-|TRBV28
TGTGCCAGCCTACCCGTACGGAGCTCTGGAAACACCATATATTTT
CASLPVRSSGNTIYF
>TRBJ1-4|-|-|TRBV7-9
TGTGCCAGCAGCTTAAGGGGGGGAGAAGCGGAAAAACTGTTTTTT
CASSLRGGEAEKLFF
>TRBJ1-1|-|-|TRBV13
TGTGCCAGCAGCTTAGATAGGGACCTAAACACTGAAGCTTTCTTT
CASSLDRDLNTEAFF
>TRBJ1-1|-|-|TRBV28
TGTGCCAGCAGAGGACCGCTGAACACTGAAGCTTTCTTT
CASRGPLNTEAFF
>TRBJ1-3|-|few|TRBV7-2
TGTGCCAGCAGCTTTTCTGGAAACACCATATATTTT
CASSFSGNTIYF
>TRBJ2-5|-|once|TRBV28
TGTGCCAGCAGTTCCTTACTAGGGCAGGCGGAGACCCAGTACTTC
CASSSLLGQAETQYF
>TRBJ1-1|-|-|TRBV7-9
TGTGCCAGCAGCTTAAAGCGTGAAGCTTTCTTT
CASSLKREAFF
>TRBJ2-1|-|-|TRBV6-6
TGTGCCAGCAGGCAGGACCCGAGGGGTTACAATGAGCAGTTCTTC
CASRQDPRGYNEQFF
>TRBJ1-3|-|-|TRBV7-6
TGTGCCAGCAGCTTATTTGTACAGTCTGGAAACACCATATATTTT
CASSLFVQSGNTIYF
>TRBJ1-2|-|-|TRBV25-1
TGTGCCAGCAGTCCCCCGGGAGACTATGGCTACACCTTC
CASSPPGDYGYTF